A selection of T cell receptor beta chains follows, all from one sample in a study of vaccination effects on CD4 cells after COVID-19. Sequenced by immunoSEQ multiplex PCR; TCRdb stores in-frame clones only, minus some. Here the sample spans around 19,000 clones, just under 75% being singletons. For these receptors, no antigen is known. The sample in question was CD4+ T cells from PBMCs cultured with a peptide pool, obtained before COVID-19 vaccination. The receptors come from a human donor who had a prior SARS-CoV-2 infection. The CDR3 runs from the conserved cysteine through the conserved F or W. Each record gives: V gene, D gene, clone size, J gene, CDR3 DNA, CDR3 protein. The D gene is left open where the match is weak. Not all rows give a size; the values are once, few, many and, for expanded clones, a class.

V: TRBV6-1; D: .; size: .; J: TRBJ2-3; DNA: TGTGCCAGCAGTGAAATGGCAGACAAATATTTT; CDR3: CASSEMADKYF
V: TRBV2; D: TRBD1; size: .; J: TRBJ2-1; DNA: TGTGCCAGCCATAGGGACAGCCTGTACAATGAGCAGTTCTTC; CDR3: CASHRDSLYNEQFF
V: TRBV7-3; D: .; size: .; J: TRBJ2-2; DNA: TGTGCCAGCAGGTCGAACCCGTTGAACACCGGGGAGCTGTTTTTT; CDR3: CASRSNPLNTGELFF
V: TRBV5-4; D: TRBD1; size: .; J: TRBJ1-1; DNA: TGTGCCAGCAGCGGAAATCCGGGACAGGGGAGCACTGAAGCTTTCTTT; CDR3: CASSGNPGQGSTEAFF
V: TRBV11-2; D: .; size: few; J: TRBJ2-7; DNA: TGTGCCAGCAGCTCCGGATACCAGACTGGCTCCTACGAGCAGTACTTC; CDR3: CASSSGYQTGSYEQYF
V: TRBV11-3; D: TRBD1; size: .; J: TRBJ1-4; DNA: TGTGCCAGCAGCCCCGGGACAGGGCGGGAAAAACTGTTTTTT; CDR3: CASSPGTGREKLFF
V: TRBV7-2; D: .; size: .; J: TRBJ2-7; DNA: TGTGCCAGCAGCTCGGGGGCGGGGCCCTACGAGCAGTACTTC; CDR3: CASSSGAGPYEQYF
V: TRBV12-3/TRBV12-4; D: .; size: few; J: TRBJ2-3; DNA: TGTGCCAGCAGTATAGCTGATACGCAGTATTTT; CDR3: CASSIADTQYF
V: TRBV5-4; D: .; size: .; J: TRBJ2-7; DNA: TGTGCCAGCAGCCCCACAGTTACCTACGAGCAGTACTTC; CDR3: CASSPTVTYEQYF
V: TRBV18; D: TRBD1; size: .; J: TRBJ1-6; DNA: TGTGCCAGCTCACCGTGGGACAGGGGTCAATCACCCCTCCACTTT; CDR3: CASSPWDRGQSPLHF
V: TRBV2; D: .; size: .; J: TRBJ2-7; DNA: TGTGCCAGCAGTGACGACAGTGCCTACGAGCAGTACTTC; CDR3: CASSDDSAYEQYF
V: TRBV18; D: TRBD1; size: .; J: TRBJ1-2; DNA: TGTGCCAGCTCACTCGGACCGGGACAGTCCTATGGCTACACCTTC; CDR3: CASSLGPGQSYGYTF
V: TRBV25-1; D: .; size: .; J: TRBJ2-5; DNA: TGTGCCAGCAGTCCCCCTGGCAGCCAAGAGACCCAGTACTTC; CDR3: CASSPPGSQETQYF
V: TRBV5-6; D: .; size: .; J: TRBJ2-7; DNA: TGTGCCAGCAGCTACGGGAGTAAATACGAGCAGTACTTC; CDR3: CASSYGSKYEQYF
V: TRBV9; D: TRBD2; size: .; J: TRBJ2-3; DNA: TGTGCCAGCAGCGTATTTCTAGCGGGGCGCACAGATACGCAGTATTTT; CDR3: CASSVFLAGRTDTQYF
V: TRBV12-3/TRBV12-4; D: .; size: few; J: TRBJ1-1; DNA: TGTGCCAGCAGCTTGGACGGCGAGACTGAAGCTTTCTTT; CDR3: CASSLDGETEAFF
V: TRBV30; D: .; size: .; J: TRBJ2-2; DNA: TGTGCCTGGAGCGATTGGAGGGGGCGGGAGAGGGAGCTGTTTTTT; CDR3: CAWSDWRGRERELFF
V: TRBV11-3; D: TRBD2; size: .; J: TRBJ2-1; DNA: TGTGCCAGCAGCCCGACTAGCGGGACCCACAATGAGCAGTTCTTC; CDR3: CASSPTSGTHNEQFF
V: TRBV15; D: TRBD2; size: .; J: TRBJ2-7; DNA: TGTGCCACCAGCAACAACGCGGGGGGGTACGAGCAGTACTTC; CDR3: CATSNNAGGYEQYF
V: TRBV7-2; D: .; size: once; J: TRBJ2-5; DNA: TGTGCCAGCAGCTTAGTGAGCTGGCAAGAGACCCAGTACTTC; CDR3: CASSLVSWQETQYF
V: TRBV4-3; D: TRBD1; size: .; J: TRBJ1-3; DNA: TGCGCCAGCAGCCAAGATCAGGACAGGAACACCATATATTTT; CDR3: CASSQDQDRNTIYF
V: TRBV7-8; D: TRBD1; size: .; J: TRBJ1-4; DNA: TGTGCCAGCAGCTTATCGGTATCCAGGGGGAGTGAAAAACTGTTTTTT; CDR3: CASSLSVSRGSEKLFF
V: TRBV21-1; D: .; size: .; J: TRBJ2-7; DNA: TGTGCCAGCAGCACCTATGGAGGGTACTCCTACGAGCAGTACTTC; CDR3: CASSTYGGYSYEQYF
V: TRBV5-6; D: .; size: .; J: TRBJ2-1; DNA: TGTGCCAGCAGCTTTTGGGGTCGGGGCCTCAGTGAGCAGTTCTTC; CDR3: CASSFWGRGLSEQFF
V: TRBV20-1; D: TRBD2; size: .; J: TRBJ2-7; DNA: TGCAGTGCTAGTCCAGCGGGAGAATTATACGAGCAGTACTTC; CDR3: CSASPAGELYEQYF
V: TRBV7-2; D: .; size: .; J: TRBJ2-3; DNA: TGTGCCAGCAGCAGAGCTAGCGCCAGAGGAGATACGCAGTATTTT; CDR3: CASSRASARGDTQYF
V: TRBV7-2; D: .; size: .; J: TRBJ1-1; DNA: TGTGCCAGCAGCCCTCGCCCCGGGGGGCAAAACACTGAAGCTTTCTTT; CDR3: CASSPRPGGQNTEAFF
V: TRBV6-2/TRBV6-3; D: .; size: .; J: TRBJ1-2; DNA: TGTGCCAGCAGTTACCGACCGCCAGGAGGGAACTATGGCTACACCTTC; CDR3: CASSYRPPGGNYGYTF
V: TRBV11-3; D: TRBD2; size: .; J: TRBJ2-2; DNA: TGTGCCAGCAGCTTAAGGGAGGGCCGTGGCGGGGAGCTGTTTTTT; CDR3: CASSLREGRGGELFF
V: TRBV5-1; D: TRBD2; size: few; J: TRBJ2-3; DNA: TGCGCCAGCAGCTTGCAGGGACTAGGCACAGATACGCAGTATTTT; CDR3: CASSLQGLGTDTQYF
V: TRBV11-2; D: TRBD2; size: .; J: TRBJ2-4; DNA: TGTGCCAGCAGCCGAAGGACTAGCGGGGGGGTAGCCAAAAACATTCAGTACTTC; CDR3: CASSRRTSGGVAKNIQYF
V: TRBV2; D: .; size: .; J: TRBJ2-1; DNA: TGTGCCAGCAGTGAAATTCTAAGGGGTGAGCAGTTCTTC; CDR3: CASSEILRGEQFF
V: TRBV2; D: TRBD1; size: .; J: TRBJ1-1; DNA: TGTGCCAGCAGTACGGACAGGGGTATGAACACTGAAGCTTTCTTT; CDR3: CASSTDRGMNTEAFF
V: TRBV18; D: TRBD2; size: .; J: TRBJ2-3; DNA: TGTGCCAGCTCACCAACTAGCGGGAGTACGCAGTATTTT; CDR3: CASSPTSGSTQYF
V: TRBV27; D: .; size: .; J: TRBJ2-1; DNA: TGTGCCAGCAGTTTAGCACGGAGCTCCTACAATGAGCAGTTCTTC; CDR3: CASSLARSSYNEQFF
V: TRBV19; D: TRBD1; size: .; J: TRBJ1-2; DNA: TGTGCCAGTAGTATCTCCCTTAAACAGGGGGCGCTGAGAGGTGGCTACACCTTC; CDR3: CASSISLKQGALRGGYTF
V: TRBV5-6; D: .; size: .; J: TRBJ1-2; DNA: TGTGCCAGCAGCCCACAGTTGTATTCTAACTATGGCTACACCTTC; CDR3: CASSPQLYSNYGYTF
V: TRBV10-3; D: .; size: .; J: TRBJ1-1; DNA: TGTGCCATTACAGGGAGTTCGTACACTGAAGCTTTCTTT; CDR3: CAITGSSYTEAFF